This entry lists 13 T cell receptor beta chains sequenced from one sample in a study of T cell clonality in common variable immunodeficiency. The assay was immunoSEQ multiplex PCR, and TCRdb's table has in-frame clones only and misses some. This sample carries 35,000 to 55,000 clones and no singletons, and 0.6% to 0.8% goes to the top ten. Sequencing was done on a sample of peripheral blood mononuclear cells. These receptors all stem from a person aged 18 to 75 in good health.

At least ten counts were recorded for this clone. The CDR3 end falls 3 residues outside the read, so it is completed with the germline J gene. The V call is TRBV5-1, the J call TRBJ1-2, with D maybe TRBD1 (6 bases). This CDR3 has 16 amino acids. Germline assignment: CDR1 SGHRS and CDR2 YFSETQ. V was clipped by 2 bases and J by 2 bases, with 16 bases between them. The CDR3 loop is CASSFTPRGRNYGYTF. CDR3 DNA (partial): TGCGCCAGCAGCTTTACCCCCAGGGGTCGGAACTATGGC.

There are many counts of this clone. The CDR3 end lies 3 residues beyond the end of the read and is filled in from the germline J gene. This chain links TRBV19 with TRBJ2-1; a weak D match, TRBD2 (6 bases). Germline CDR1 and CDR2: LNHDA and SQIVND (reference sequence). The length of the CDR3 is 15 residues. V lost 5 bases and J lost 2, with 13 bases in between. The DNA read from the CDR3 is TGTGCCAGTAGTCTTGAACGGGGGACCTACAATGAG. It specifies CASSLERGTYNE. The CDR3 in its entirety is CASSLERGTYNEQFF. Variable domain in full (rest from reference TRBV19 and TRBJ2-1): DGGITQSPKYLFRKEGQNVTLSCEQNLNHDAMYWYRQDPGQGLRLIYYSQIVNDFQKGDIAEGYSVSREKKESFPLTVTSAQKNPTAFYLCASSLERGTYNEQFFGPGTRLTVL.

The table lists this clone with many counts. Partial CDR3 DNA: TGCAGTGCTAAAAACAGGGGGGTCACCTATAATTCACCC. As protein: CSAKNRGVTYNSP. The full CDR3 is CSAKNRGVTYNSPLHF. V gene TRBV20-1 combines with J gene TRBJ1-6; 8 nucleotides line up with TRBD1. The read ends 3 residues before the CDR3 terminus; that terminus is restored from the germline J gene. V was clipped by 4 bases and J by 2 bases; unmatched bases: 7. In germline, CDR1 is DFQATT, CDR2 SNEGSKA (reference sequence). The CDR3 runs 16 residues.

In its sample, this clone was seen a few times. The read halts 3 residues ahead of the CDR3 end, with the missing end drawn from the germline J gene. This chain links TRBV7-9 with TRBJ1-1, with D unresolved. CDR3 length equals 14 residues. Per the germline V gene, CDR1 is SEHNR and CDR2 is FQNEAQ (reference sequence). The ends were cut back, 0 bases at V and 1 base at J, with 6 bases in the middle. CDR3 sequence: CASSLAQPNTEAFF. The CDR3 DNA, read in part, is TGTGCCAGCAGCTTAGCACAGCCGAACACTGAA.

Many counts were recorded for this clone. The read halts 3 residues ahead of the CDR3 end, with the missing end drawn from the germline J gene. The chain combines TRBV3-1 (or the pseudogene TRBV3-2) with TRBJ2-3; 11 bases are shared with TRBD2. This CDR3 is 15 amino acids long. V lost 4 bases and J lost 1; bases outside the gene matches: 1. CDR1 and CDR2 from the germline V gene are LGHDT and YNNKEL (reference sequence). CDR3 amino acids: CASSLLAGGTDTQYF. CDR3 DNA, as far as it was read: TGTGCCAGCAGCCTACTAGCGGGAGGCACAGATACG.

The sample holds many counts of this clone. The read ends 3 residues before the CDR3 terminus; that terminus is restored from the germline J gene. The V call is TRBV5-1, the J call TRBJ1-1; maybe TRBD1 (5 bases). In germline, CDR1 is SGHRS, CDR2 YFSETQ. The ends were cut back, 1 base at V and 1 base at J, with 11 bases in the middle. The CDR3 is 15 residues long. CDR3 DNA, as far as it was read: TGCGCCAGCAGCTTGAATCCGGGGGAGAACACTGAA. This translates into CASSLNPGENTE. The entire CDR3 reads CASSLNPGENTEAFF.

This clone has at least ten counts. Coverage ceases 3 residues before the CDR3 finishes, and the germline J gene fills in the end. The chain joins TRBV28 to TRBJ1-3; the match to TRBD1 covers 9 bases. The CDR3 has 16 amino acids. Germline CDR1 is MDHEN and CDR2 is SYDVKM. Trimming removed 7 bases from V and 4 bases from J; junction bases left unmatched: 11. Here the CDR3 reads CASTLNRGLVGNTIYF. The CDR3 DNA, read in part, is TGTGCCAGCACCCTCAACAGGGGGCTGGTGGGAAACACC. Based on the CDR3 plus reference TRBV28 and TRBJ1-3, the full variable domain is DVKVTQSSRYLVKRTGEKVFLECVQDMDHENMFWYRQDPGLGLRLIYFSYDVKMKEKGDIPEGYSVSREKKERFSLILESASTNQTSMYLCASTLNRGLVGNTIYFGEGSWLTVV.

Many counts were recorded for this clone. Read sequence stops 3 residues before the CDR3 end, and the germline J gene provides the missing end. This sequence joins TRBV12-5 and TRBJ1-2; the match to TRBD1 covers 8 bases. Germline values: CDR1 LGHNT, CDR2 FRNRAP. The CDR3 has 14 amino acids. Incomplete CDR3 DNA: TGTGCTAGTGGTTTGGTATCGACAGGGGTAGGC. Translating it yields CASGLVSTGVG. The whole CDR3 sequence reads CASGLVSTGVGYTF. The full variable domain, completed using reference TRBV12-5 and TRBJ1-2, is DARVTQTPRHKVTEMGQEVTMRCQPILGHNTVFWYRQTMMQGLELLAYFRNRAPLDDSGMPKDRFSAEMPDATLATLKIQPSEPRDSAVYFCASGLVSTGVGYTFGSGTRLTVV.

As regards this clone: Read data end 3 residues before the CDR3 end; the end is taken from the germline J gene. V and J are TRBV7-6 and TRBJ2-5; D is possibly TRBD1 (6 bases). The V gene's germline CDR1 is SGHVS and CDR2 FNYEAQ. The CDR3 is made up of 15 amino acids. Trimming removed 1 base at V and 4 bases at J, with 13 bases between. The sequenced CDR3 bases are TGTGCCAGCAGCTTAGTGTCAATGGGGGCAGAGACC. Translated, it gives CASSLVSMGAET. The CDR3 in full is CASSLVSMGAETQYF.

The sample holds many counts of this clone. From the germline J gene comes the end of the CDR3, since the read stops 3 residues before it. The chain employs TRBV6-1 and TRBJ2-1, with 15 bases fitting TRBD2. V shed 3 bases, J shed 8 bases, and the junction held 5 bases outside the gene matches. This CDR3 is built from 16 residues. Per germline, CDR1 MNHNS and CDR2 SASEGT. The CDR3 sequence is CASSEWTSGREDEQFF. The DNA read from the CDR3 is TGTGCCAGCAGTGAGTGGACTAGCGGGAGGGAGGATGAG.

This clone was recorded at least ten times. Sequencing ends 3 residues short of the CDR3 end; the germline J gene provides the rest. The J gene is TRBJ1-1, the V gene TRBV19; D is unresolved. The germline V gene has CDR1 LNHDA and CDR2 SQIVND (reference sequence). V was clipped by 2 bases and J by 7 bases, with 5 bases between them. This CDR3 spans 11 amino acids. The CDR3 here is CASSIRGEAFF. CDR3 DNA, as far as it was read: TGTGCCAGTAGTATACGCGGTGAA.

This clone appeared many times. The read is 3 residues too short to cover the CDR3 end, so that end is filled in from the germline J gene. V gene TRBV4-1 combines with J gene TRBJ1-2; TRBD1 might be the D (5 bases). The CDR3 has 14 amino acids. In germline, CDR1 is MGHRA, CDR2 YSYEKL. CDR3: CASSQDQGAQGYTF. Incomplete CDR3 DNA: TGCGCCAGCAGCCAAGATCAAGGGGCGCAAGGC.

This clone was picked up many times. This chain's CDR3 is CASSSYSYEQYF. Incomplete CDR3 DNA: TGTGCCAGCAGCTCCTACTCCTACGAG. This chain joins TRBV5-4 and TRBJ2-7; D remains ambiguous. The read ends 3 residues early relative to the CDR3; the germline J gene fills the gap. Trimming cost V 3 bases and J 0 bases, with 4 bases left between them. CDR1 and CDR2 from the germline V gene are SGHNT and YYREEE (reference sequence). CDR3 length: 12 residues.